This is a list of T cell receptor beta chains from one sample in a study of blood T cell repertoires in COVID-19. The assay was immunoSEQ multiplex PCR, and TCRdb's table has in-frame clones only and misses some. The data show about 230,000 clones, with about 90% seen just once and around 4% held by the top ten. Material: PBMCs or T cells enriched from blood (not recorded which). All receptors come from a woman aged 25 to 39 with acute COVID-19. CDR3s include the opening cysteine and the closing phenylalanine or tryptophan. Each record gives: clone size, V gene, J gene, D gene, CDR3 DNA, CDR3 protein. D genes are given only for firm matches. Clone size is stated in some rows and not others, as once, few, many or a class when expanded.

-	TRBV16	TRBJ2-1	-	TGTGCCAGCAGCCGGGCAGCCTACAATGAGCAGTTCTTC	CASSRAAYNEQFF
-	TRBV19	TRBJ1-5	-	TGTGCCAGTAGTACAGGGACCCGGGGGGAGCCCCAGCATTTT	CASSTGTRGEPQHF
-	TRBV18	TRBJ1-1	TRBD1	TGTGCCAGCTCACCCGGGGGGGACAGACATAGTTTTACTTTCTTT	CASSPGGDRHSFTFF
few	TRBV7-9	TRBJ1-2	TRBD1	TGTGCCAGCAGCCAGTCAGGGACAGGGCACGGCTACACCTTC	CASSQSGTGHGYTF
-	TRBV19	TRBJ2-7	-	TGTGCCAGTAGTATAGGGACAGCCTACGAGCAGTACTTC	CASSIGTAYEQYF
-	TRBV9	TRBJ1-1	-	TGTGCCAGCAGCGTAAGTGCTACAGGGATACCCTTTCGGACTGAAGCTTTCTTT	CASSVSATGIPFRTEAFF
-	TRBV13	TRBJ2-1	TRBD2	TGTGCCAGCAGCTTGAGGGGGGCGACTAGCGGATTGAAAAGCTCCTACAATGAGCAGTTCTTC	CASSLRGATSGLKSSYNEQFF
-	TRBV14	TRBJ2-1	TRBD2	TGTGCCAGCAGCCTCCGTCTAGCGGGGATGGGTGAGCAGTTCTTC	CASSLRLAGMGEQFF
-	TRBV6-5	TRBJ2-7	TRBD1	TGTGCCAGCAGTAGGGACAGGGGCGCCTACGAGCAGTACTTC	CASSRDRGAYEQYF
-	TRBV2	TRBJ2-1	TRBD1	TGTGCCAGCAGTGAGAGGGACAGGGTCAATGAGCAGTTCTTC	CASSERDRVNEQFF
-	TRBV9	TRBJ1-1	-	TGTGCCAGCAGCGTAGCGGATTGGGGCCCGAACACTGAAGCTTTCTTT	CASSVADWGPNTEAFF
-	TRBV2	TRBJ2-2	-	TGTGCCAGCAGTCAAAACACCGGGGAGCTGTTTTTT	CASSQNTGELFF
few	TRBV15	TRBJ2-7	-	TGTGCCACCAGCAGAGATCGAGGAGGGTCTTACGAGCAGTACTTC	CATSRDRGGSYEQYF
-	TRBV7-2	TRBJ1-6	-	TGTGCCAGCAGCCAGAGTAAGGGGCTCTCACCCCTCCACTTT	CASSQSKGLSPLHF
-	TRBV27	TRBJ1-2	TRBD1	TGTGCCAGCAGTTTTTTACAGGGGACGGGTGGCTACACCTTC	CASSFLQGTGGYTF
-	TRBV19	TRBJ2-1	-	TGTGCCAGTAGTCTCCGAGGTATAAGTTCCTACAATGAGCAGTTCTTC	CASSLRGISSYNEQFF
-	TRBV5-6	TRBJ2-1	-	TGTGCCAGCAGCTTGCTCGCGCGGAGCTCCTACAATGAGCAGTTCTTC	CASSLLARSSYNEQFF
-	TRBV4-3	TRBJ2-3	TRBD2	TGCGCCAGCAGCCAAGATATTAGCGGGGGCCCGGGTACGCAGTATTTT	CASSQDISGGPGTQYF
once	TRBV21-1	TRBJ2-7	-	TGTGCCAGCACTAGTCGGAATTACGAGCAGTACTTC	CASTSRNYEQYF
-	TRBV19	TRBJ1-2	-	TGTGCCAGTAAATCGACAGGTAGTGACTATGGCTACACCTTC	CASKSTGSDYGYTF
-	TRBV5-1	TRBJ2-2	-	TGCGCCAGCAGCCTGATCGGGGACACCGGGGAGCTGTTTTTT	CASSLIGDTGELFF
-	TRBV28	TRBJ1-2	TRBD1	TGTGCCAGCAGTTTAACTCGGGACAGTTCTAACTATGGCTACACCTTC	CASSLTRDSSNYGYTF
-	TRBV7-7	TRBJ2-2	-	TGTGCCAGCAGCTCAGCTCCGGGACACAACACCGGGGAGCTGTTTTTT	CASSSAPGHNTGELFF
-	TRBV19	TRBJ1-4	TRBD1	TGTGCCAGTAGTGCCTCACAGGGGGAGAGTGAAAAACTGTTTTTT	CASSASQGESEKLFF
-	TRBV10-2	TRBJ2-2	TRBD2	TGCGCCAGCGGGGAGCGGGGGGCCCCGAACACCGGGGAGCTGTTTTTT	CASGERGAPNTGELFF
-	TRBV5-1	TRBJ1-1	-	TGCGCCAGCAGGCCCAGGCAGGAGAACACTGAAGCTTTCTTT	CASRPRQENTEAFF
-	TRBV19	TRBJ2-7	TRBD1	TGTGCCAGTAGTCCTCACAGGGGGCCTGGCGAGCAGTACTTC	CASSPHRGPGEQYF
-	TRBV30	TRBJ1-1	TRBD1	TGTGCCTCCGCTACGTTTCGGGGGACAGGGGGCGTCGGCACTGAAGCTTTCTTT	CASATFRGTGGVGTEAFF